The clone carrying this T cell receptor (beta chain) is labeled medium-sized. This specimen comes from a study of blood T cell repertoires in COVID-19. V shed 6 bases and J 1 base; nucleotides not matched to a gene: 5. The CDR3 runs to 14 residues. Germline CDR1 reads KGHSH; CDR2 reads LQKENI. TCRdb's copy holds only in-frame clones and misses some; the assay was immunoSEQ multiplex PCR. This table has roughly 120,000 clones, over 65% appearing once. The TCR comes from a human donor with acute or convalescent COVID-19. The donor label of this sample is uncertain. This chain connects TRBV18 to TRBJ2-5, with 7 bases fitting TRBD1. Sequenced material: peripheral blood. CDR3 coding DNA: TGTGCCAGCTCGCCGACAGGGCCCCAAGAGACCCAGTACTTC. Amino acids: CASSPTGPQETQYF. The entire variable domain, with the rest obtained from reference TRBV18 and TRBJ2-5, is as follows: NAGVMQNPRHLVRRRGQEARLRCSPMKGHSHVYWYRQLPEEGLKFMVYLQKENIIDESGMPKERFSAEFPKEGPSILRIQQVVRGDSAAYFCASSPTGPQETQYFGPGTRLLVL.